This T cell receptor beta chain was identified in a study of CD8+ T cells in alopecia areata. This clone was seen a single time. Between the trimmed V and J ends, which lost 1 base and 4 bases, there was a span of 4 bases. From germline, CDR1 is MGHRA and CDR2 YSYEKL. The CDR3 contains 12 residues. RNA was extracted and reverse transcribed into cDNA as the sequencing template. The protocol was immunoSEQ multiplex PCR, while the TCRdb copy is restricted to in-frame clones and leaves out a portion. The profile covers 100,000 to 150,000 clones, with about three fifths appearing a single time and about 31% taken by the ten largest. Treatment denoted: oral pan-JAK inhibitor, 5-10 mg twice daily.

The specimen comprised CD8+ T cells sorted from blood, sampled at week 4, from a patient treated with tofacitinib. The sequence was obtained from a human donor with alopecia areata. The V and J genes are TRBV4-1 and TRBJ2-5, with D unresolved. CDR3 sequence reads: CASSQVAETQYF. The CDR3 region has the DNA TGCGCCAGCAGCCAAGTGGCAGAGACCCAGTACTTC.